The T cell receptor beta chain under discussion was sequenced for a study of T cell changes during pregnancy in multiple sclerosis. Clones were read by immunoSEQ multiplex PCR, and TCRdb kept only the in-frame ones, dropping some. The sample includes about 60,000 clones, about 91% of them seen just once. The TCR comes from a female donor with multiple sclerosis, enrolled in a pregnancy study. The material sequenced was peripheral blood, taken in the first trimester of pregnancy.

CDR3 DNA sequence: TGTGCCAGCAGCGTCAAGCACTCTGGAAACACCATATATTTT. Amino acids: CASSVKHSGNTIYF. V usage is TRBV7-8 and J usage is TRBJ1-3; D gene unclear. The V gene lost 5 bases and the J gene lost 0 bases, with 8 bases spanning the gap. This CDR3 has 14 residues. The germline V gene has CDR1 SGHVS and CDR2 FQNEAQ.